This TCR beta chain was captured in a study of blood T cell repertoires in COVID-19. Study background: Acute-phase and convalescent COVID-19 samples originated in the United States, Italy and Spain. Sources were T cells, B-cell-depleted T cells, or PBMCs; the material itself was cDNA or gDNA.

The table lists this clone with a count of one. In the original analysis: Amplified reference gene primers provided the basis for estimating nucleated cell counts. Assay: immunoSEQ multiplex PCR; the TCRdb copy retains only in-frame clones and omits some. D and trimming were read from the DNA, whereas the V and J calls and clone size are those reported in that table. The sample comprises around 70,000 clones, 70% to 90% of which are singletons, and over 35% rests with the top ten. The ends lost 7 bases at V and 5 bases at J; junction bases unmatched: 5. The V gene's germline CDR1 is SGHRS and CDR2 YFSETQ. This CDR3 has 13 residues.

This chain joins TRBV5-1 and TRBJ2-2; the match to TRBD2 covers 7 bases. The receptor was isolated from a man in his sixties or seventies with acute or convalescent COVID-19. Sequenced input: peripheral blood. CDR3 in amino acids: CASWDGRTGELFF. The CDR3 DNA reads TGCGCCAGCTGGGACGGGAGGACCGGGGAGCTGTTTTTT.